This is a list of T cell receptor beta chains from one sample in a study of blood T cell repertoires in COVID-19. Produced via immunoSEQ multiplex PCR; TCRdb's table is partial and in-frame only. The table records about 210,000 clones, 84% of them present only once. The sequencing input was peripheral blood. These receptors were obtained from a woman aged 50 to 65 with active or convalescent COVID-19. CDR3s include the opening cysteine and the closing phenylalanine or tryptophan. The order of the fields is CDR3 length, D gene, J gene, V gene, clone size, CDR3 protein, CDR3 DNA. D genes are given only for firm matches. Size tells how often a clone was seen (once, few, many) or the class of an expanded clone, and some rows leave it out.

13 NA TRBJ1-2 TRBV28 NA CASSALGYYGYTF TGTGCCAGCAGTGCACTAGGCTACTATGGCTACACCTTC
15 NA TRBJ2-3 TRBV5-1 NA CASSLVPGSTDTQYF TGCGCCAGCAGCTTGGTACCCGGGAGCACAGATACGCAGTATTTT
18 TRBD2 TRBJ2-1 TRBV5-6 NA CATNLAGGLFPLYNEQFF TGTGCCACCAACCTAGCGGGAGGGTTATTCCCCCTCTACAATGAGCAGTTCTTC
11 NA TRBJ2-7 TRBV7-9 once CASSVNYEQYF TGTGCCAGCAGCGTCAACTACGAGCAGTACTTC
13 NA TRBJ1-6 TRBV2 NA CASSGAGGSPLHF TGTGCCAGCAGTGGGGCAGGCGGGTCACCCCTCCACTTT
15 TRBD2 TRBJ2-1 TRBV11-1 NA CASRFTSATYNEQFF TGTGCCAGCAGGTTCACTAGCGCCACCTACAATGAGCAGTTCTTC
11 NA TRBJ1-2 TRBV28 NA CASSFYGGYTF TGTGCCAGCAGTTTTTACGGTGGCTACACCTTC
16 TRBD2 TRBJ2-4 TRBV4-1 NA CASSQGRGVAKNIQYF TGCGCCAGCAGCCAAGGTCGGGGGGTAGCCAAAAACATTCAGTACTTC
15 TRBD1 TRBJ1-2 TRBV28 few CASSFRAGGIYGYTF TGTGCCAGCAGTTTTAGGGCAGGGGGTATCTATGGCTACACCTTC
15 TRBD2 TRBJ2-1 TRBV28 NA CASTTPSSGNNEQFF TGTGCCAGCACTACCCCGTCTAGCGGTAACAATGAGCAGTTCTTC
12 NA TRBJ1-1 TRBV6-5 NA CASTLQFTEAFF TGTGCCAGCACCCTACAGTTTACAGAAGCTTTCTTT
15 TRBD2 TRBJ2-7 TRBV9 NA CASSVGSPGGYEQYF TGTGCCAGCAGCGTAGGAAGTCCGGGGGGATACGAGCAGTACTTC
14 TRBD1 TRBJ2-5 TRBV24-1 NA CATSAGTGSKAQYF TGTGCCACCAGTGCGGGGACAGGGTCAAAGGCCCAGTACTTC
14 NA TRBJ1-2 TRBV14 NA CASSQDSPSYGYTF TGTGCCAGCAGCCAAGATAGCCCCTCCTACGGCTACACCTTC
13 TRBD1 TRBJ1-5 TRBV30 NA CAWSTGGPAPQHF TGTGCCTGGAGCACAGGGGGCCCGGCGCCCCAGCATTTT
15 TRBD2 TRBJ2-7 TRBV28 NA CASNPSTSGRYEQYF TGTGCCAGCAACCCCTCGACTAGCGGGAGATACGAGCAGTACTTC
13 NA TRBJ1-2 TRBV14 NA CASSQAGARGYTF TGTGCCAGCAGCCAAGCAGGGGCGCGAGGCTACACCTTC
13 NA TRBJ2-6 TRBV6-5 few CAGVTAGANVLTF TGTGCCGGTGTTACAGCTGGGGCCAACGTCCTGACTTTC
14 TRBD2 TRBJ2-1 TRBV19 NA CASSPVAGDNEQFF TGTGCCAGTAGTCCGGTAGCGGGGGACAATGAGCAGTTCTTC
15 NA TRBJ1-2 TRBV7-2 NA CASSPGKRLMYGYTF TGTGCCAGCAGCCCCGGGAAGCGACTAATGTATGGCTACACCTTC
14 NA TRBJ1-4 TRBV15 NA CATSPRQRNEKLFF TGTGCCACCAGCCCCCGACAGCGTAATGAAAAACTGTTTTTT
16 NA TRBJ2-3 TRBV19 NA CASSDGQGLPPGTQYF TGTGCCAGTAGTGATGGACAGGGACTACCCCCGGGTACGCAGTATTTT
14 TRBD2 TRBJ2-2 TRBV19 NA CASSNKRETGELFF TGTGCCAGTAGCAATAAGCGGGAGACGGGGGAGCTGTTTTTT
15 NA TRBJ1-3 TRBV28 NA CASRRWSPSGNTIYF TGTGCCAGCAGGCGGTGGAGCCCCTCGGGAAACACCATATATTTT